Listed below are T cell receptor beta chains from one sample, sequenced in a study of blood T cell repertoires in COVID-19. Sequencing was performed with immunoSEQ multiplex PCR; in TCRdb, only in-frame clones are kept and a portion is missing. The sample holds 70,000 to 95,000 clones, roughly nine tenths seen once. Sequencing was carried out using peripheral blood. These receptors were collected from a man aged 50-59 years with COVID-19, enrolled during active disease. CDR3s leave out the opening cysteine and the closing phenylalanine or tryptophan. D genes are given only for firm matches. Clone size is given for some rows only: seen once, a few or many times, or a class if the clone is expanded.

clone size: -
D gene: -
V gene: TRBV5-1
CDR3 protein: ASSFSPGSYGYT

clone size: -
D gene: -
V gene: TRBV5-1
CDR3 protein: ASSPAARGDTQY

clone size: -
D gene: TRBD1
V gene: TRBV9
CDR3 protein: ASSRTGGNSVFT

clone size: -
D gene: TRBD1
V gene: TRBV29-1
CDR3 protein: SVDSRTGMGETQY

clone size: -
D gene: -
V gene: TRBV7-2
CDR3 protein: ASSPATGRDTIY

clone size: -
D gene: TRBD2
V gene: TRBV6-4
CDR3 protein: ASSDSRGGADTQY

clone size: -
D gene: -
V gene: TRBV4-2
CDR3 protein: ASSRGGGEPTYEQY

clone size: -
D gene: TRBD1
V gene: TRBV6-5
CDR3 protein: ASTQIRGRDYGYT

clone size: once
D gene: -
V gene: TRBV2
CDR3 protein: ASSGGTGGSPLH

clone size: few
D gene: TRBD1
V gene: TRBV19
CDR3 protein: ASSIPSGGKWEKLF

clone size: -
D gene: -
V gene: TRBV2
CDR3 protein: ASREGLEQY

clone size: -
D gene: TRBD1
V gene: TRBV7-2
CDR3 protein: ASSLGTGAPGGYT

clone size: -
D gene: -
V gene: TRBV15
CDR3 protein: ATSRDLGQGGDQPQH

clone size: -
D gene: TRBD2
V gene: TRBV10-3
CDR3 protein: AISGQGGASGNEQF

clone size: once
D gene: -
V gene: TRBV2
CDR3 protein: ASSVETTTPQY

clone size: -
D gene: -
V gene: TRBV9
CDR3 protein: ASSVSPGNRETQY

clone size: -
D gene: -
V gene: TRBV10-1
CDR3 protein: ASSSGNTGELF

clone size: -
D gene: -
V gene: TRBV2
CDR3 protein: ASSVLSSGANVLT

clone size: few
D gene: -
V gene: TRBV6-5
CDR3 protein: ASSPWTDEKLF

clone size: -
D gene: -
V gene: TRBV3-1/TRBV3-2
CDR3 protein: ASSHLGGTNEKLF

clone size: -
D gene: -
V gene: TRBV6-9
CDR3 protein: ASSLGLETQY

clone size: -
D gene: -
V gene: TRBV18
CDR3 protein: ASSQTGSSYEQY

clone size: -
D gene: -
V gene: TRBV27
CDR3 protein: ASSFGRGEPPLH

clone size: -
D gene: -
V gene: TRBV7-9
CDR3 protein: ASSLAGGQETQY

clone size: once
D gene: TRBD1
V gene: TRBV19
CDR3 protein: ASSMLGQGEGDGYT

clone size: -
D gene: TRBD1
V gene: TRBV9
CDR3 protein: ASSVEGQGNSPLH

clone size: -
D gene: -
V gene: TRBV24-1
CDR3 protein: ATSGLTGTIY

clone size: -
D gene: -
V gene: TRBV9
CDR3 protein: ASSVGSGDSNQPQH

clone size: -
D gene: -
V gene: TRBV19
CDR3 protein: ASSTHSGNTIY

clone size: -
D gene: -
V gene: TRBV7-2
CDR3 protein: ASSYRTANTEAF

clone size: -
D gene: -
V gene: TRBV4-3
CDR3 protein: ASSQDFGRGGEAF

clone size: -
D gene: TRBD1
V gene: TRBV19
CDR3 protein: ASSPPDGQGAETQY

clone size: -
D gene: TRBD1
V gene: TRBV7-6
CDR3 protein: ASSPGQGIVASDGYT

clone size: -
D gene: TRBD2
V gene: TRBV5-1
CDR3 protein: ASSQSGGAPIYEQY

clone size: -
D gene: TRBD1
V gene: TRBV19
CDR3 protein: ASSIRDSTYEQY

clone size: -
D gene: TRBD1
V gene: TRBV5-4
CDR3 protein: ASSLEGQGNSLH

clone size: -
D gene: TRBD2
V gene: TRBV4-1
CDR3 protein: ASSQEGGGLDTQY

clone size: few
D gene: TRBD1
V gene: TRBV9
CDR3 protein: ASSTRQGDYGYT

clone size: -
D gene: -
V gene: TRBV20-1
CDR3 protein: SASDPYGGPYEQY

clone size: -
D gene: -
V gene: TRBV6-1
CDR3 protein: ASSEAARRYQPQH

clone size: -
D gene: -
V gene: TRBV6-5
CDR3 protein: ASSYLAGSTDTQY

clone size: -
D gene: -
V gene: TRBV21-1
CDR3 protein: ASSKPEAGNYGYT

clone size: -
D gene: -
V gene: TRBV30
CDR3 protein: AWTQGWEGYT

clone size: -
D gene: -
V gene: TRBV6-5
CDR3 protein: ASSYLARTDTQY

clone size: -
D gene: TRBD1
V gene: TRBV24-1
CDR3 protein: ATSVAGQGQDEQF

clone size: -
D gene: -
V gene: TRBV6-2/TRBV6-3
CDR3 protein: ASSLVGQGLQPQH

clone size: -
D gene: -
V gene: TRBV5-1
CDR3 protein: ASSFNSYEQY

clone size: -
D gene: -
V gene: TRBV15
CDR3 protein: ATSWNVGGTEAF

clone size: -
D gene: TRBD2
V gene: TRBV12-5
CDR3 protein: ASTGGARIGYNEQF

clone size: -
D gene: -
V gene: TRBV28
CDR3 protein: ASSLSGGGGTGELF

clone size: -
D gene: -
V gene: TRBV2
CDR3 protein: ASIQGPELF